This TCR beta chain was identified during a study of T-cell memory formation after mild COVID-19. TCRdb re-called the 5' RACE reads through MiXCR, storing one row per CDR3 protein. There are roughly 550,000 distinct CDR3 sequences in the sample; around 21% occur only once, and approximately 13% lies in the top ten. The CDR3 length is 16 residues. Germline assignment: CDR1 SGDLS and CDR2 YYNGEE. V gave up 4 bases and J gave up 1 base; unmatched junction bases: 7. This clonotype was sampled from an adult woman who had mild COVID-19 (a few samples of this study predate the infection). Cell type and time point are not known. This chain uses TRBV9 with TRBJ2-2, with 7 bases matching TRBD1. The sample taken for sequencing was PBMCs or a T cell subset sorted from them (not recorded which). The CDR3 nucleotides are TGTGCCAGCAGCCCAAGGACAGGACAGAACACCGGGGAGCTGTTTTTT. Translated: CASSPRTGQNTGELFF.